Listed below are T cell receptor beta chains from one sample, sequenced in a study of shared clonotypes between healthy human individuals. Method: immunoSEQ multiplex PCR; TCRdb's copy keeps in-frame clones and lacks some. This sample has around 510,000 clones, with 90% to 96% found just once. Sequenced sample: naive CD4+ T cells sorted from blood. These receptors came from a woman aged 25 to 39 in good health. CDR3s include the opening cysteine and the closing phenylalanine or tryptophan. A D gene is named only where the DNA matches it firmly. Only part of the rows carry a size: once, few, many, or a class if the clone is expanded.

CASSDPIWGDEQYF TGCGCCAGCAGTGATCCCATATGGGGAGACGAGCAGTACTTC NA TRBV10-1 NA TRBJ2-7
CASSLSPGQINTGELFF TGTGCCAGCAGTTTATCTCCGGGACAGATAAACACCGGGGAGCTGTTTTTT NA TRBV27 TRBD1 TRBJ2-2
CASSPQTGPYQPQHF TGTGCCAGTAGTCCCCAGACAGGACCCTATCAGCCCCAGCATTTT NA TRBV19 NA TRBJ1-5
CASSIQGISYEQYF TGTGCCAGTAGTATTCAGGGCATCTCCTACGAGCAGTACTTC NA TRBV19 NA TRBJ2-7
CASSVEAGGPVTQYF TGTGCCAGCAGCGTAGAGGCGGGAGGGCCTGTGACCCAGTACTTC NA TRBV9 TRBD2 TRBJ2-5
CASSRGQAGNEQFF TGCGCCAGCAGCCGGGGACAGGCGGGGAATGAGCAGTTCTTC NA TRBV4-1 TRBD1 TRBJ2-1
CASSSPGRGEQYF TGTGCCAGCAGTTCCCCAGGGAGGGGCGAGCAGTACTTC NA TRBV28 TRBD2 TRBJ2-7
CASSPDFRPGELFF TGTGCCAGCAGCCCCGATTTCCGCCCCGGGGAGCTGTTTTTT once TRBV5-6 NA TRBJ2-2
CASTQTGNNYGYTF TGTGCCAGCACACAGACAGGAAATAACTATGGCTACACCTTC NA TRBV6-6 NA TRBJ1-2
CASSKVGICGFLNTEAFF TGTGCCAGCAGCAAAGTAGGGATCTGTGGTTTTTTGAACACTGAAGCTTTCTTT NA TRBV21-1 NA TRBJ1-1
CASSLGGSYEQYF TGTGCCAGCAGTTTAGGGGGTTCCTACGAGCAGTACTTC NA TRBV28 NA TRBJ2-7
CSVVPASTNTIYF TGCAGCGTTGTTCCGGCCTCAACCAACACCATATATTTT NA TRBV29-1 NA TRBJ1-3
CASSVVSGPTDTQYF TGTGCCAGCAGCGTAGTTAGCGGGCCCACAGATACGCAGTATTTT NA TRBV9 TRBD2 TRBJ2-3
CASSLDSPPGEQYF TGTGCCAGTAGCCTCGACAGTCCTCCGGGCGAGCAGTACTTC NA TRBV19 NA TRBJ2-7
CASSETGGVYEQYF TGTGCCAGCAGTGAGACAGGGGGAGTTTACGAGCAGTACTTC NA TRBV25-1 TRBD1 TRBJ2-7
CASRQSHSGANVLTF TGTGCCAGCCGACAAAGTCACTCTGGGGCCAACGTCCTGACTTTC NA TRBV6-5 NA TRBJ2-6
CASSLQGLAGNEQFF TGTGCCAGCAGCTTACAGGGACTAGCGGGAAATGAGCAGTTCTTC NA TRBV7-3 TRBD2 TRBJ2-1
CASSVVAGRNTGELFF TGTGCCAGCAGCGTAGTGGCGGGAAGGAACACCGGGGAGCTGTTTTTT NA TRBV9 NA TRBJ2-2
CASTRTGRADTQYF TGTGCCAGCACGCGGACAGGGCGCGCAGATACGCAGTATTTT NA TRBV27 TRBD1 TRBJ2-3
CASSLEVGTGYGYTF TGTGCCAGCAGCTTGGAGGTCGGGACAGGGTATGGCTACACCTTC once TRBV5-8 TRBD1 TRBJ1-2
CATSRRFSYNEQFF TGTGCCACCAGCAGGAGATTCTCCTACAATGAGCAGTTCTTC NA TRBV15 NA TRBJ2-1
CASSRPGHNQPQHF TGTGCCAGCAGTCGACCCGGCCACAATCAGCCCCAGCATTTT NA TRBV6-5 NA TRBJ1-5
CASSLGFSGGSGNTIYF TGTGCCAGCAGTTTAGGGTTTTCAGGGGGCTCTGGAAACACCATATATTTT NA TRBV28 TRBD1 TRBJ1-3
CASSSDVNQPQHF TGCGCCAGCAGCTCCGACGTTAATCAGCCCCAGCATTTT NA TRBV5-1 NA TRBJ1-5
CASSLRLAADTQYF TGTGCCAGCAGTTTAAGGCTAGCCGCAGATACGCAGTATTTT NA TRBV27 NA TRBJ2-3
CASSPDRGRVGTEAFF TGTGCCAGCAGTCCGGACAGGGGGCGCGTCGGGACTGAAGCTTTCTTT once TRBV2 TRBD1 TRBJ1-1
CASSLVGQGTEAFF TGCGCCAGCAGCTTGGTTGGGCAGGGCACTGAAGCTTTCTTT NA TRBV5-1 NA TRBJ1-1
CASSEGLVSEQYF TGTGCCAGCAGTGAGGGGCTAGTTAGCGAGCAGTACTTC NA TRBV2 NA TRBJ2-7
CASSLTENTEAFF TGTGCCAGCAGCCTAACAGAGAACACTGAAGCTTTCTTT few TRBV14 NA TRBJ1-1
CASSRQFGQGGTGELFF TGCGCCAGCAGCAGACAATTCGGACAGGGCGGAACCGGGGAGCTGTTTTTT once TRBV10-2 TRBD1 TRBJ2-2
CASSPMGTGELFF TGTGCCAGCAGCCCCATGGGGACCGGGGAGCTGTTTTTT NA TRBV7-9 NA TRBJ2-2
CASSASGRGAGDTQYF TGTGCCAGCAGCGCTAGCGGGAGAGGGGCCGGAGATACGCAGTATTTT NA TRBV9 TRBD2 TRBJ2-3
CASSQAGSTGELFF TGCGCCAGCAGCCAAGCGGGCTCCACCGGGGAGCTGTTTTTT NA TRBV10-1 NA TRBJ2-2
CASSLRQPDYNEQFF TGTGCCAGCAGTTTAAGGCAGCCCGATTACAATGAGCAGTTCTTC NA TRBV27 NA TRBJ2-1
CATSRGAGSTDTQYF TGTGCCACCAGCAGAGGTGCGGGTAGCACAGATACGCAGTATTTT NA TRBV15 NA TRBJ2-3
CASARAGSNTGELFF TGTGCCAGCGCCAGAGCAGGGTCGAACACCGGGGAGCTGTTTTTT NA TRBV27 NA TRBJ2-2
CSVVQSYEQYF TGCAGCGTTGTACAAAGCTACGAGCAGTACTTC NA TRBV29-1 NA TRBJ2-7
CASSVNRGQETQYF TGTGCCAGCAGCGTGAACAGGGGCCAAGAGACCCAGTACTTC NA TRBV7-8 TRBD1 TRBJ2-5
CASSLGTGREKLFF TGTGCCAGCAGTTTGGGGACAGGGAGGGAAAAACTGTTTTTT NA TRBV28 TRBD1 TRBJ1-4
CASSPTVTYGYTF TGTGCCAGCAGTCCGACAGTCACCTATGGCTACACCTTC NA TRBV28 NA TRBJ1-2
CASREPSSNPGPSLRTREQYF TGTGCCAGCAGGGAACCGTCGTCAAACCCGGGACCCTCTTTGAGGACGCGCGAGCAGTACTTC once TRBV2 NA TRBJ2-7
CSAMGYNEQFF TGCAGTGCTATGGGCTACAATGAGCAGTTCTTC NA TRBV20-1 NA TRBJ2-1
CASRNLAGALGLNEQFF TGTGCCAGCAGAAATCTAGCGGGAGCCTTGGGTTTAAATGAGCAGTTCTTC NA TRBV11-2 TRBD2 TRBJ2-1
CASSTSGTGASSYNEQFF TGTGCCAGCAGTACCTCCGGGACAGGAGCGAGCTCCTACAATGAGCAGTTCTTC NA TRBV27 TRBD1 TRBJ2-1
CASRTGQSYGYTF TGTGCCAGCAGGACAGGCCAAAGCTATGGCTACACCTTC NA TRBV2 NA TRBJ1-2
CASSPGTSGYNEQFF TGTGCCAGCAGCCCAGGGACTAGCGGATACAATGAGCAGTTCTTC NA TRBV4-2 TRBD2 TRBJ2-1
CASSPPILAGVSGELFF TGTGCCAGCTCACCACCGATACTAGCGGGAGTGTCCGGGGAGCTGTTTTTT NA TRBV18 TRBD2 TRBJ2-2
CASSHPRLAGATGELFF TGTGCCAGCAGCCACCCTAGACTAGCGGGGGCCACCGGGGAGCTGTTTTTT NA TRBV13 TRBD2 TRBJ2-2
CASTRLAGSSYEQYF TGTGCCAGCACCCGACTAGCGGGGAGCTCCTACGAGCAGTACTTC once TRBV27 TRBD2 TRBJ2-7
CASTNRRRGNYGYTF TGTGCCAGCACCAATAGACGGAGGGGAAACTATGGCTACACCTTC NA TRBV7-2 NA TRBJ1-2
CASRPWQGNTEAFF TGTGCCAGCAGACCCTGGCAGGGGAACACTGAAGCTTTCTTT NA TRBV28 NA TRBJ1-1
CASSSLAGGYQETQYF TGTGCCAGCAGTTCGCTAGCGGGGGGGTACCAAGAGACCCAGTACTTC NA TRBV27 TRBD2 TRBJ2-5
CASSPGQLYNEQFF TGTGCCAGCAGTCCGGGACAGCTCTACAATGAGCAGTTCTTC NA TRBV6-5 TRBD1 TRBJ2-1
CASSKEAAGSYEQYF TGTGCCAGTAGTAAGGAGGCAGCAGGCTCCTACGAGCAGTACTTC NA TRBV19 NA TRBJ2-7
CASTGEPTYEQYF TGTGCCAGCACAGGGGAACCCACCTACGAGCAGTACTTC NA TRBV19 TRBD1 TRBJ2-7
CASSEEIASPLGEQYF TGTGCCAGCAGTGAGGAAATTGCTAGCCCCCTAGGCGAGCAGTACTTC NA TRBV6-1 NA TRBJ2-7
CASSLAGVVNEQFF TGTGCCAGCAGCTTGGCGGGAGTAGTTAATGAGCAGTTCTTC NA TRBV5-5 NA TRBJ2-1
CASRGDWSSYNEQFF TGCGCCAGCAGGGGGGACTGGAGCTCCTACAATGAGCAGTTCTTC NA TRBV4-1 NA TRBJ2-1
CASSSKKGLAGLGLGTDTQYF TGCGCCAGCAGCTCCAAAAAGGGACTAGCGGGATTGGGGTTAGGGACAGATACGCAGTATTTT NA TRBV5-1 TRBD2 TRBJ2-3